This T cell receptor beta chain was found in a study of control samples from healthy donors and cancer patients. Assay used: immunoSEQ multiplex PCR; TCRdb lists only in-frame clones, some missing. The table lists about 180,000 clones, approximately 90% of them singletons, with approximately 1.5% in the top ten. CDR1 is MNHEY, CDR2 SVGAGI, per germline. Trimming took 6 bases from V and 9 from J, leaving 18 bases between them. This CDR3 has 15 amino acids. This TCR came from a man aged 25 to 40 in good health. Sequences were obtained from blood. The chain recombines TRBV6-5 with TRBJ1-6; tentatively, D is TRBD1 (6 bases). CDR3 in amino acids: CASSQGAGESSPLHF. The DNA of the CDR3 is TGTGCCAGCAGCCAAGGGGCAGGGGAAAGTTCACCCCTCCACTTT.